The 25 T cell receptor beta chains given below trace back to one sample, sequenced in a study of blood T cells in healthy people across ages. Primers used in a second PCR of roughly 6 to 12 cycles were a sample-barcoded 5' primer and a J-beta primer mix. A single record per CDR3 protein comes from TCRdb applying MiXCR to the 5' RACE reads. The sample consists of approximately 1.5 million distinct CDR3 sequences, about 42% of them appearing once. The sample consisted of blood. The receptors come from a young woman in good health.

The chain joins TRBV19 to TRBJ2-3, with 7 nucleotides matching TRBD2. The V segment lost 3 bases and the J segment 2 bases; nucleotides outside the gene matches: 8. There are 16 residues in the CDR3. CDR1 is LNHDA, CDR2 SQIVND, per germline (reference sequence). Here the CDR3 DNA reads TGTGCCAGTAGTATGGGCGGGGGTGAACCCACAGATACGCAGTATTTT. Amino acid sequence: CASSMGGGEPTDTQYF.

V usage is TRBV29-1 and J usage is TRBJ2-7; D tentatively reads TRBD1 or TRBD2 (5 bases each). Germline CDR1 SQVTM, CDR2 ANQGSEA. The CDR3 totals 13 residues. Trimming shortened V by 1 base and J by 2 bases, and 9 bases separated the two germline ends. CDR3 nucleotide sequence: TGCAGCGTTGAAGCCGGGGACGCCTACGAGCAGTACTTC. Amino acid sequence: CSVEAGDAYEQYF.

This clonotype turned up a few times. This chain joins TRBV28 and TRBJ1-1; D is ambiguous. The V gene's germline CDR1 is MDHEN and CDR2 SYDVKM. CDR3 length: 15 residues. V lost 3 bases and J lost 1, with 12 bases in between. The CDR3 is CASSFQEVRNTEAFF. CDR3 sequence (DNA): TGTGCCAGCAGTTTCCAGGAGGTGCGGAACACTGAAGCTTTCTTT.

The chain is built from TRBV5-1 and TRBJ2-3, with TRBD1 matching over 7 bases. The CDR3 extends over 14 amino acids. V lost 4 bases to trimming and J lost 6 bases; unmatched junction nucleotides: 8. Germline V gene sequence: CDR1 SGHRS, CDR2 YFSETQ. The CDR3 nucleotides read TGCGCCAGCAGCGGGGGACAGTTAACTGATACGCAGTATTTT. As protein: CASSGGQLTDTQYF.

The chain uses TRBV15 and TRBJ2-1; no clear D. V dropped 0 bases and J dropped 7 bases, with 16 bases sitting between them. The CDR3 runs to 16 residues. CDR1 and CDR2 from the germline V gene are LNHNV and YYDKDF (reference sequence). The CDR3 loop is CATSRDRPGVENEQFF. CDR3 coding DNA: TGTGCCACCAGCAGAGATAGGCCAGGTGTGGAGAATGAGCAGTTCTTC.

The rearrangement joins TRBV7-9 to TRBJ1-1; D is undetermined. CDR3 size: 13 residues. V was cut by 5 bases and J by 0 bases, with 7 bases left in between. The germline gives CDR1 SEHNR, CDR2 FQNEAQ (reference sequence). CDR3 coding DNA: TGTGCCAGCAGCGGAATTATGAACACTGAAGCTTTCTTT. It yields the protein CASSGIMNTEAFF.

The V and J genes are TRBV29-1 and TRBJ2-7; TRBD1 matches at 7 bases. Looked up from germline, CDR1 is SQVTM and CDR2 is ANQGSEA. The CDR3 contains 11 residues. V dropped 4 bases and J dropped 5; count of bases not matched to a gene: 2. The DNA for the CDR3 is TGCAGCGTTGCAGGGGGAAACGAGCAGTACTTC. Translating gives CSVAGGNEQYF.

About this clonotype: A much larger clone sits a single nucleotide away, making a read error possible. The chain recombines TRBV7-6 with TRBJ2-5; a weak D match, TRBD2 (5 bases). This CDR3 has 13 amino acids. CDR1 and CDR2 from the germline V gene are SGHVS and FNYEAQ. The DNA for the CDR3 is TGTGCCATCAGCTTAGCGCGGCAAGAGACCCAGTACTTC. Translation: CAISLARQETQYF.

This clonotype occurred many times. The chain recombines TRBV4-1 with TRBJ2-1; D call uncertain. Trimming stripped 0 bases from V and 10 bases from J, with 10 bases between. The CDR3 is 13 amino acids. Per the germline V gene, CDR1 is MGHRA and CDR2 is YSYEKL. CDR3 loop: CASSQDSRQEQFF. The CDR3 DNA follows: TGCGCCAGCAGCCAAGATTCCCGACAAGAGCAGTTCTTC.

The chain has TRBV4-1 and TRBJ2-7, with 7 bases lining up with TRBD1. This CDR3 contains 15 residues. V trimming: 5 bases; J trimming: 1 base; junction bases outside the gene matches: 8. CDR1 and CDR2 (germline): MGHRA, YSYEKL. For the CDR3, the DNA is TGCGCCAGCAGCTACCCGGGACAGCCTTCCTACGAGCAGTACTTC. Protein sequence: CASSYPGQPSYEQYF.

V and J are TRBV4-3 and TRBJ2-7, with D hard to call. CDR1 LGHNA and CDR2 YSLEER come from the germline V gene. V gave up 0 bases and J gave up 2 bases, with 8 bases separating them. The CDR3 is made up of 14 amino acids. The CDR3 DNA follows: TGCGCCAGCAGCCAAGATGGGCAAACCTACGAGCAGTACTTC. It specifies CASSQDGQTYEQYF.

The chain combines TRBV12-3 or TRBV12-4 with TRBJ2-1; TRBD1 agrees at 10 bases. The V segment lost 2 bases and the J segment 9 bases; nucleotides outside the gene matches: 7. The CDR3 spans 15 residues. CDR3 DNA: TGTGCCAGCAGTTTAAGACAGGGGGCACTGGTTGAGCAGTTCTTC. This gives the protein CASSLRQGALVEQFF.

The CDR3 DNA reads TGTGCCAGCGGTGGGGCAGAGACCCAGTACTTC. It codes for CASGGAETQYF. This chain connects TRBV6-6 to TRBJ2-5; tentatively, D is TRBD1 (5 bases). The CDR3 is made up of 11 amino acids. Looked up from germline, CDR1 is MNHNY and CDR2 is SVGAGI (reference sequence). V was pared by 8 bases and J by 4 bases, with 8 bases between.

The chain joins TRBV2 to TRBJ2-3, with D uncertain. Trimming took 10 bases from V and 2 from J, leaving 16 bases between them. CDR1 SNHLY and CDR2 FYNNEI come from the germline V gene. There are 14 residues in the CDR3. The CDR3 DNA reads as TGTGCCACCACTCGGACGGTAATCACAGATACGCAGTATTTT. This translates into CATTRTVITDTQYF.

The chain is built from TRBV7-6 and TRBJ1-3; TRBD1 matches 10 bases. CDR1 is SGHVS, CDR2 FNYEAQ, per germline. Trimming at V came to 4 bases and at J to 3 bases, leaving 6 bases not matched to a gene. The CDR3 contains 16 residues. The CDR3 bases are TGTGCCAGCAGCTCCGGACAGGGGGTCATTGGAAACACCATATATTTT. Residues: CASSSGQGVIGNTIYF.

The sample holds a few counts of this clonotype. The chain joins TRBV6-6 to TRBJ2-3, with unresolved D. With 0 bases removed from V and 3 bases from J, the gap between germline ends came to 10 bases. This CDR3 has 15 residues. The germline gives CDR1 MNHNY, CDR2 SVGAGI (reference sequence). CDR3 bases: TGTGCCAGCAGTTACTCAAGACAAGGTACAGATACGCAGTATTTT. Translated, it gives CASSYSRQGTDTQYF.

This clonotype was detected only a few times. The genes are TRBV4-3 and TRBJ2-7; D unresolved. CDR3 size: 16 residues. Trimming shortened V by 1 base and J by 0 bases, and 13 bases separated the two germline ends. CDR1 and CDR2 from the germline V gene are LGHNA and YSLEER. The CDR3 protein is CASSQVWDYSSYEQYF. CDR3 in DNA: TGCGCCAGCAGCCAAGTCTGGGATTACAGCTCCTACGAGCAGTACTTC.

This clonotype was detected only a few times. In DNA form, the CDR3 reads TGCAGTGCTCCCGCCCGGGGTATGGAGACCCAGTACTTC. Translation: CSAPARGMETQYF. The gene calls are TRBV20-1 and TRBJ2-5; perhaps TRBD2 as D (5 bases). Looked up from germline, CDR1 is DFQATT and CDR2 is SNEGSKA (reference sequence). Trimming removed 5 bases at V and 5 bases at J, with 15 bases between. There are 13 residues in the CDR3.

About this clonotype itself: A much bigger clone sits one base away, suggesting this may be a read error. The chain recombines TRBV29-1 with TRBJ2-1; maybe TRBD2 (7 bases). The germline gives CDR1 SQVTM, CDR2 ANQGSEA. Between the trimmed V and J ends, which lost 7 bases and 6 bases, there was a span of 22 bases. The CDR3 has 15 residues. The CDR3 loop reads CSGGPLSGNFNEQFF. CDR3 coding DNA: TGCAGCGGGGGGCCTTTGAGCGGGAATTTCAATGAGCAGTTCTTC.

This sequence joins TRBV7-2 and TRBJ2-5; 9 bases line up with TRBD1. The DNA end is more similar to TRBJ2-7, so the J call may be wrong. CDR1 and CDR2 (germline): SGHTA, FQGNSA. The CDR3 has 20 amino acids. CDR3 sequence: CASSLTRDRVVGLPQYEQYF. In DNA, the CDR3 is TGTGCCAGCAGCTTAACACGGGACAGGGTAGTTGGTTTGCCACAATACGAGCAGTACTTC.

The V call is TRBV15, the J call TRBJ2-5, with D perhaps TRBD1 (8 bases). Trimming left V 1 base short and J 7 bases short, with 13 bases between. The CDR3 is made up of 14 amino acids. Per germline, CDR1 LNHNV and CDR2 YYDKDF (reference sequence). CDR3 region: CATSRADREGTQYF. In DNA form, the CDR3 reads TGTGCCACCAGCAGAGCGGACAGGGAGGGGACCCAGTACTTC.

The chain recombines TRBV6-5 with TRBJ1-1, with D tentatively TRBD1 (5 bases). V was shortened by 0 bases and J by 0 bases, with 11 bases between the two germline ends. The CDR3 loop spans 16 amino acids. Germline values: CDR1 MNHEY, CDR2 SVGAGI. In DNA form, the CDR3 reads TGTGCCAGCAGTTACTCGATGGGACGGATGAACACTGAAGCTTTCTTT. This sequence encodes CASSYSMGRMNTEAFF.

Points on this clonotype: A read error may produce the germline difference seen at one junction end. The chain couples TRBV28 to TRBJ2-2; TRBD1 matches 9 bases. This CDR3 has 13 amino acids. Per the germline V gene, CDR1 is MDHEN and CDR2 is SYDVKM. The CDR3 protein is CVSSWTGVGELFF. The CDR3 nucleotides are TGTGTCAGCAGTTGGACAGGGGTCGGGGAGCTGTTTTTT.

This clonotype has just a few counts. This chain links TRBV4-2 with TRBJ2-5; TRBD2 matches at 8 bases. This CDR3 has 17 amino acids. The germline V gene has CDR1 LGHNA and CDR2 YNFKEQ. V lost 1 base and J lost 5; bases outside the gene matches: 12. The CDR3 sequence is CASSQVITGGAAETQYF. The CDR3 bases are TGTGCCAGCAGCCAAGTGATAACGGGAGGGGCGGCGGAGACCCAGTACTTC.

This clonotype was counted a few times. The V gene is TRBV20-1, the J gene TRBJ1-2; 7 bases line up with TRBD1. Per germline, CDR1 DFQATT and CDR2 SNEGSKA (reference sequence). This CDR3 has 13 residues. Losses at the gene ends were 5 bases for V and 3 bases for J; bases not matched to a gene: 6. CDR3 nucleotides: TGCAGTGCTGCCTTAGGGGGCCACTATGGCTACACCTTC. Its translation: CSAALGGHYGYTF.